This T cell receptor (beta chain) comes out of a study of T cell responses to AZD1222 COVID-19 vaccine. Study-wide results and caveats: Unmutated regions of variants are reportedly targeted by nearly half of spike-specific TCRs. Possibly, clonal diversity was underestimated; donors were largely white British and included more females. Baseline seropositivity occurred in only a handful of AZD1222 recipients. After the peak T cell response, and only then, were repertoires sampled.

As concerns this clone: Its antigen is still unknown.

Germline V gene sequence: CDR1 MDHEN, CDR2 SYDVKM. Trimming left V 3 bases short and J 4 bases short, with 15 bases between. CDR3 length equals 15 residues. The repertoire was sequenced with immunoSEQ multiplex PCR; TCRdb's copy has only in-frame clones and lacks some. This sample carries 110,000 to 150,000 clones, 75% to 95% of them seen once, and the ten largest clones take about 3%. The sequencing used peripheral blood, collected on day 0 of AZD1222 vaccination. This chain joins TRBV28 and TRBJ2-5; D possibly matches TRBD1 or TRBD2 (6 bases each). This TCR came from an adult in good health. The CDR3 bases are TGTGCCAGCAGTTTTATAGGGGGGCTGAGAGAGACCCAGTACTTC. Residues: CASSFIGGLRETQYF. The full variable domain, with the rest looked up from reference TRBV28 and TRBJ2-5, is DVKVTQSSRYLVKRTGEKVFLECVQDMDHENMFWYRQDPGLGLRLIYFSYDVKMKEKGDIPEGYSVSREKKERFSLILESASTNQTSMYLCASSFIGGLRETQYFGPGTRLLVL.